This entry lists 27 T cell receptor beta chains sequenced from one sample in a study of cytomegalovirus exposure and HLA in healthy donors. Primers: 60 Vbeta forward and 13 Jbeta reverse. Libraries were prepared by immunoSEQ multiplex PCR; TCRdb keeps only in-frame clonotypes and omits some of them. The table has about 130,000 clones, around 81% seen once. Sequencing used PBMCs. The receptors were gathered from a man aged 18 to 29 in good health and CMV-seronegative.

This clone was recorded once. This chain uses TRBV6-5 with TRBJ2-7; 9 nucleotides agree with TRBD1. The germline gives CDR1 MNHEY, CDR2 SVGAGI. The CDR3 is 14 residues long. Trimming at V came to 7 bases and at J to 2 bases, leaving 6 bases not matched to a gene. The CDR3 loop reads CASTDRGAPYEQYF. The CDR3 DNA reads as TGTGCCAGCACCGACAGGGGGGCCCCCTACGAGCAGTACTTC.

The chain is built from TRBV7-9 and TRBJ1-2; no clear D gene. V lost 5 bases to trimming and J lost 0 bases, with 16 bases between them. The CDR3 is 16 amino acids. The germline CDR1 and CDR2 sequences are SEHNR and FQNEAQ (reference sequence). The DNA of the CDR3 is TGTGCCAGCAGCAACCCTCGACGGGAAACTAACTATGGCTACACCTTC. Amino acids: CASSNPRRETNYGYTF.

The J gene is TRBJ2-7, the V gene TRBV19, with TRBD1 as a possible D gene (5 bases). This CDR3 spans 14 amino acids. The V gene lost 3 bases and the J gene lost 2 bases, with 11 bases spanning the gap. Germline values: CDR1 LNHDA, CDR2 SQIVND (reference sequence). The CDR3 region has the DNA TGTGCCAGTAGTATTAATAGGGGCCCCTACGAGCAGTACTTC. Its protein is CASSINRGPYEQYF.

V usage is TRBV6-4 and J usage is TRBJ2-7; D may be TRBD1 (6 bases). The ends were cut back, 4 bases at V and 2 bases at J, with 15 bases in the middle. In germline, CDR1 is MRHNA, CDR2 SNTAGT. The CDR3 spans 15 residues. The CDR3 protein is CASSAGTSETYEQYF. CDR3 DNA sequence: TGTGCCAGCAGTGCAGGGACATCGGAAACCTACGAGCAGTACTTC.

The sample holds a few counts of this clone. The chain has TRBV2 and TRBJ1-4, with 10 bases that match TRBD1. Germline CDR1 SNHLY, CDR2 FYNNEI. This CDR3 comprises 13 residues. V shed 9 bases and J 6 bases; nucleotides not matched to a gene: 4. The CDR3 DNA reads as TGTGCCAGAGGTGGGACAGGGGATGAAAAACTGTTTTTT. It is translated as CARGGTGDEKLFF.

V and J are TRBV5-1 and TRBJ2-7, with TRBD1 as a possible D gene (6 bases). The CDR3 runs to 13 residues. CDR1 and CDR2 (germline): SGHRS, YFSETQ. V shed 6 bases and J shed 5 bases, with 15 bases lying between them. The CDR3 sequence is CASTRAGVDEQYF. In nucleotides, the CDR3 is TGCGCCAGCACCCGGGCAGGGGTTGACGAGCAGTACTTC.

This rearrangement joins TRBV10-1 to TRBJ2-5; no firm D call. The CDR3 sequence is 14 residues long. Between the trimmed V and J ends, which lost 0 bases and 2 bases, there was a span of 7 bases. Germline V gene data show CDR1 as WNHNN and CDR2 as SYGVQD (reference sequence). The CDR3 bases are TGCGCCAGCAGTGAGTCGCGAGAGCAAGAGACCCAGTACTTC. Its protein product is CASSESREQETQYF.

V and J are TRBV9 and TRBJ1-2, with D perhaps TRBD1 (5 bases). This CDR3 is built from 16 residues. Between the trimmed V and J ends, which lost 0 bases and 6 bases, there was a span of 18 bases. CDR1 is SGDLS, CDR2 YYNGEE, per germline. The CDR3 coding sequence is TGTGCCAGCAGCGTAGGCTCCCGGGGGGTGGGCGATGGCTACACCTTC. Its translation is CASSVGSRGVGDGYTF.

This chain's CDR3 is CASSLSTGDDQPQHF. CDR3 DNA sequence: TGCGCCAGCAGCTTGTCGACAGGGGACGATCAGCCCCAGCATTTT. This chain links TRBV5-1 with TRBJ1-5; 8 bases align to TRBD1. The germline gives CDR1 SGHRS, CDR2 YFSETQ. The V gene end was trimmed by 1 base and the J gene end by 5 bases; junction bases not matched to a gene: 5. The CDR3 is 15 residues long.

The chain carries TRBV19 and TRBJ1-2, with D possibly matching TRBD1 (5 bases). Trimming removed 8 bases from V and 6 bases from J, with 16 bases in between. CDR3 size: 13 residues. CDR1 is LNHDA, CDR2 SQIVND, per germline (reference sequence). The CDR3 region has the DNA TGTGCCAGTGTGCCAGGGAAGCGGGATGGCTACACCTTC. Protein: CASVPGKRDGYTF.

The chain couples TRBV7-2 to TRBJ1-1; the D gene is possibly TRBD1 (6 bases). The germline V gene encodes CDR1 SGHTA and CDR2 FQGNSA. This CDR3 region has 11 residues. V lost 6 bases to trimming and J lost 10 bases, with 12 bases between them. The CDR3 bases are TGTGCCAGCAGTCCAGGGGTCCCAGCTTTCTTT. This codes for CASSPGVPAFF.

The CDR3 bases are TGTGCCAGCAGTGAACGTGGACAGGGGATACCCTACGAGCAGTACTTC. Amino acids: CASSERGQGIPYEQYF. The chain employs TRBV6-1 and TRBJ2-5, with 9 bases identical to TRBD1. Near its end, the DNA agrees better with TRBJ2-7, so the J call may be wrong. The CDR3 runs 16 residues. Looked up from germline, CDR1 is MNHNS and CDR2 is SASEGT.

The chain is built from TRBV5-1 and TRBJ2-7; TRBD2 agrees at 8 bases. Germline CDR1 reads SGHRS; CDR2 reads YFSETQ. J lost 6 bases, V lost 4 bases, and 9 bases had no gene match. CDR3 length: 14 amino acids. Written as DNA, the CDR3 is TGCGCCAGCAGCGGCCCGGGGGGGCGGCTCGAGCAGTACTTC. Translated: CASSGPGGRLEQYF.

This chain connects TRBV29-1 to TRBJ2-7; 9 positions match TRBD1. Germline CDR1 SQVTM, CDR2 ANQGSEA. The trim removed 7 bases at V and 6 bases at J, leaving 10 bases unmatched. This CDR3 spans 13 amino acids. The CDR3 bases are TGCAGCGCAAAAAGGGACAGGGTTTTCGAGCAGTACTTC. As protein: CSAKRDRVFEQYF.

V and J are TRBV13 and TRBJ1-4; D call uncertain. V was trimmed by 5 bases and J by 0 bases, leaving 7 bases between them. In germline, CDR1 is PRHDT, CDR2 FYEKMQ (reference sequence). The CDR3 has 14 amino acids. CDR3 nucleotides: TGTGCCAGCAGCCGGGGAGCAACTAATGAAAAACTGTTTTTT. Residues: CASSRGATNEKLFF.

This sequence joins TRBV10-1 and TRBJ2-1, with 9 bases that match TRBD2. In germline, CDR1 is WNHNN, CDR2 SYGVQD (reference sequence). V gave up 5 bases and J gave up 7 bases; unmatched junction bases: 6. This CDR3 is built from 14 residues. In DNA, the CDR3 is TGCGCCAGCAGTTCCTATAGCGGGGGAAATGAGCAGTTCTTC. This sequence encodes CASSSYSGGNEQFF.

The CDR3 reads CAWSVVRGLDQPQHF. CDR3 DNA sequence: TGTGCCTGGAGTGTCGTCAGGGGGTTGGATCAGCCCCAGCATTTT. The chain recombines TRBV30 with TRBJ1-5; 7 positions agree with TRBD1. V lost 0 bases, J lost 5 bases, and 7 bases stayed unmatched. The CDR3 totals 15 residues. Per germline, CDR1 GTSNPN and CDR2 SVGIG (reference sequence).

This clone was seen only a few times. V is TRBV27 and J is TRBJ2-3, with 8 bases fitting TRBD2. Germline lookup yields CDR1 MNHEY and CDR2 SMNVEV (reference sequence). V trimming: 6 bases; J trimming: 2 bases; junction bases outside the gene matches: 7. The CDR3 contains 15 residues. CDR3 in amino acids: CASSPGLGSTDTQYF. In nucleotides, the CDR3 is TGTGCCAGCAGCCCGGGACTAGGATCCACAGATACGCAGTATTTT.

This sequence joins TRBV13 and TRBJ1-5; D ambiguous. CDR1 is PRHDT, CDR2 FYEKMQ, per germline (reference sequence). Between the trimmed V and J ends, which lost 0 bases and 5 bases, there was a span of 5 bases. There are 13 residues in the CDR3. The CDR3, as DNA: TGTGCCAGCAGCTTAGGCGTCTATCAGCCCCAGCATTTT. It codes for CASSLGVYQPQHF.

A few counts support this clone. This chain uses TRBV27 with TRBJ1-2, with D perhaps matching TRBD1 (5 bases). The V end lost 4 bases, the J end lost 4 bases, and 16 bases lay between the germline ends. The CDR3 has 15 residues. Germline V lookup: CDR1 MNHEY, CDR2 SMNVEV (reference sequence). The DNA for the CDR3 is TGTGCCAGCAGTTCAGGGTACCGGTACTCCTATGGCTACACCTTC. Its translation: CASSSGYRYSYGYTF.

This rearrangement joins TRBV7-9 to TRBJ1-4; TRBD1 is a possible D gene (6 bases). Germline values: CDR1 SEHNR, CDR2 FQNEAQ (reference sequence). This CDR3 has 19 residues. Trimming stripped 6 bases from V and 4 bases from J, with 27 bases between. The CDR3 sequence: CASSGEPGHRNQYNEKLFF. In DNA, the CDR3 is TGTGCCAGCAGTGGGGAACCGGGACACCGAAACCAATATAATGAAAAACTGTTTTTT.

The V gene is TRBV18, the J gene TRBJ1-3; 10 positions agree with TRBD1. Trimming took 2 bases from V and 7 from J; bases not matched to a gene: 11. From germline, CDR1 is KGHSH and CDR2 LQKENI. The CDR3 is 17 amino acids. CDR3: CASSPTAGTGVMNTIYF. Here the CDR3 DNA reads TGTGCCAGCTCACCAACGGCCGGGACAGGGGTCATGAACACCATATATTTT. The variable domain in full, completed from reference TRBV18 and TRBJ1-3, reads NAGVMQNPRHLVRRRGQEARLRCSPMKGHSHVYWYRQLPEEGLKFMVYLQKENIIDESGMPKERFSAEFPKEGPSILRIQQVVRGDSAAYFCASSPTAGTGVMNTIYFGEGSWLTVV.

The V call is TRBV7-2, the J call TRBJ2-5; tentatively, D is TRBD1 (5 bases). V dropped 6 bases and J dropped 6 bases, with 14 bases sitting between them. The CDR3 runs to 13 residues. Germline V gene data show CDR1 as SGHTA and CDR2 as FQGNSA. This chain's CDR3 is CASRPRGVKTQYF. The DNA for the CDR3 is TGTGCCAGCAGGCCAAGGGGCGTAAAGACCCAGTACTTC. Filled out from reference TRBV7-2 and TRBJ2-5, the complete variable domain reads GAGVSQSPSNKVTEKGKDVELRCDPISGHTALYWYRQSLGQGLEFLIYFQGNSAPDKSGLPSDRFSAERTGGSVSTLTIQRTQQEDSAVYLCASRPRGVKTQYFGPGTRLLVL.

Details on this clone: Other DNA sequences in the same sample also yield this CDR3. V usage is TRBV6-1 and J usage is TRBJ2-5, with D hard to call. Trimming pared 6 bases from V and 5 bases from J, leaving 7 bases between. This CDR3 has 11 residues. Per germline, CDR1 MNHNS and CDR2 SASEGT. CDR3 sequence (DNA): TGTGCCAGCAGCCCCGGGGAGACCCAGTACTTC. This sequence encodes CASSPGETQYF.

V and J are TRBV2 and TRBJ1-1, with D perhaps matching TRBD1 (6 bases). V was pared by 6 bases and J by 1 base, with 18 bases between. CDR3 length: 16 amino acids. Germline CDR1 and CDR2: SNHLY and FYNNEI. CDR3 protein: CASREYTGPPNTEAFF. CDR3 DNA: TGTGCCAGCAGAGAGTATACAGGGCCTCCGAACACTGAAGCTTTCTTT.

Only one count was recorded for this clone. Here the CDR3 DNA reads TGTGCCAGCAGGCGACTAGCGGGGAACAACGAGCAGTACTTC. Translated, it gives CASRRLAGNNEQYF. The chain combines TRBV27 with TRBJ2-7; 11 bases are a match to TRBD2. Trimming cost V 6 bases and J 5 bases; bases outside gene matches: 6. The CDR3 has 14 amino acids. Germline loops: CDR1 MNHEY, CDR2 SMNVEV (reference sequence).

The gene calls are TRBV28 and TRBJ2-1; 11 nucleotides align to TRBD1. Germline V CDR1 and CDR2: MDHEN, SYDVKM. V shed 5 bases, J shed 9 bases, and the junction held 21 bases outside the gene matches. There are 19 residues in the CDR3. In DNA form, the CDR3 reads TGTGCCAGCAGTATTATCGGGGCGTGGGGACAGGGGGTCTTCGGTGAGCAGTTCTTC. It is translated as CASSIIGAWGQGVFGEQFF.